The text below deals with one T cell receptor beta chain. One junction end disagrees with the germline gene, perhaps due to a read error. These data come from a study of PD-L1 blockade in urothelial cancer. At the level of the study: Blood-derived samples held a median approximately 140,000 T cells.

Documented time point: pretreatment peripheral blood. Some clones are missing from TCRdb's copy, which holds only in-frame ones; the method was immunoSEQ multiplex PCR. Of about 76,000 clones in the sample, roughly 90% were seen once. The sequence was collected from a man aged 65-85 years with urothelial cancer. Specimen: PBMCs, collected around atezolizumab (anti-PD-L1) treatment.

Here the CDR3 reads CASRAVAGGQLF. In nucleotides, the CDR3 is TGTGCCAGCAGAGCCGTAGCGGGAGGGCAACTCTTC. V usage is TRBV2 and J usage is TRBJ2-1, with 11 positions matching TRBD2. The CDR3 has 12 amino acids. Germline CDR1 is SNHLY and CDR2 is FYNNEI.